The clone carrying this T cell receptor beta chain was recorded a few times. The antigen remains undetermined. Included in the TCR beta cDNA libraries were unique molecular identifiers. TCRdb re-called the PCR reads with MiXCR, one entry per CDR3 protein. This table holds under 900,000 distinct CDR3 sequences, about 57% found once. This CDR3 contains 15 residues. V trimming: 3 bases; J trimming: 4 bases; junction bases outside the gene matches: 5. These data come from a study of post-analysis software for immune sequencing data. Overall study findings and caveats: There were about 5 TRBV segments more frequent in patients than controls, and TRBV5-6, TRBV5-1 and TRBV20-1 were among them. Patients with multiple sclerosis recorded significantly lower normalized Chao1 diversity than controls, the study found.

This clonotype was sampled from a girl aged 5-17 years with multiple sclerosis. The gene calls are TRBV12-3 or TRBV12-4 and TRBJ2-2; 7 bases are shared with TRBD2. Sequenced input: blood. The CDR3 sequence: CASSLSGGVTGELFF. CDR3 bases: TGTGCCAGCAGTTTGTCGGGAGGCGTCACCGGGGAGCTGTTTTTT.